These 30 T cell receptor beta chains share one sample of origin, sequenced in a study of T cell changes during pregnancy in multiple sclerosis. The repertoire was sequenced with immunoSEQ multiplex PCR; TCRdb's copy has only in-frame clones and lacks some. The table records some 55,000 clones, 75% to 95% of them present only once. This material consisted of peripheral blood, taken after pregnancy. The receptors were sampled from a female donor in good health, enrolled as a control in a pregnancy study.

V usage is TRBV7-9 and J usage is TRBJ2-2, with a possible D match to TRBD1 (6 bases). This CDR3 comprises 15 residues. V shed 8 bases and J shed 1 base, with 14 bases lying between them. The V gene's germline CDR1 is SEHNR and CDR2 FQNEAQ (reference sequence). CDR3 coding DNA: TGTGCCAGCTCTGAGGGACATTTGAACACCGGGGAGCTGTTTTTT. Amino acid sequence: CASSEGHLNTGELFF. The complete variable domain, with remaining parts taken from reference TRBV7-9 and TRBJ2-2, reads DTGVSQNPRHKITKRGQNVTFRCDPISEHNRLYWYRQTLGQGPEFLTYFQNEAQLEKSRLLSDRFSAERPKGSFSTLEIQRTEQGDSAMYLCASSEGHLNTGELFFGEGSRLTVL.

The V and J genes are TRBV30 and TRBJ1-6; D remains ambiguous. The CDR3 is 16 residues long. Germline-derived CDR1 and CDR2 are GTSNPN and SVGIG (reference sequence). The V end was cut by 0 bases, the J end by 8 bases, with 17 bases between. The CDR3 nucleotides read TGTGCCTGGAGTGTTGGGCTAATTCTGGGCGATTCACCCCTCCACTTT. Translated, it gives CAWSVGLILGDSPLHF.

V gene TRBV19 combines with J gene TRBJ1-3; no clear D. CDR1 LNHDA and CDR2 SQIVND come from the germline V gene (reference sequence). This CDR3 has 14 residues. Between the trimmed V and J ends, which lost 5 bases and 3 bases, there was a span of 11 bases. The DNA of the CDR3 is TGTGCCAGTAGTCCACAATTTTTTGGAAACACCATATATTTT. Translating gives CASSPQFFGNTIYF. Together with reference TRBV19 and TRBJ1-3, the CDR3 gives the full variable domain: DGGITQSPKYLFRKEGQNVTLSCEQNLNHDAMYWYRQDPGQGLRLIYYSQIVNDFQKGDIAEGYSVSREKKESFPLTVTSAQKNPTAFYLCASSPQFFGNTIYFGEGSWLTVV.

The chain recombines TRBV10-3 with TRBJ1-1; possibly TRBD1 for D (6 bases). CDR1 and CDR2 from the germline V gene are ENHRY and SYGVKD. V was clipped by 4 bases and J by 1 base, with 10 bases between them. CDR3 length: 14 residues. CDR3 sequence reads: CAISVGHRNTEAFF. CDR3 nucleotides: TGTGCCATCAGTGTGGGACACCGGAACACTGAAGCTTTCTTT.

The table lists this clone with a count of one. The rearrangement uses TRBV6-5 and TRBJ2-7; D may be TRBD1 (6 bases). Germline values: CDR1 MNHEY, CDR2 SVGAGI. The CDR3 has 12 amino acids. Trimming took off 7 bases at V and 7 bases at J, with 14 bases between the two ends. CDR3 sequence: CASTQGSGEQYF. For the CDR3, the DNA is TGTGCCAGCACCCAGGGGTCGGGGGAGCAGTACTTC.

This clone was detected only once. The chain recombines TRBV28 with TRBJ1-2; TRBD1 matches 10 bases. The junction had 10 bases not matched to a gene; V was cut back by 6 bases and J by 0 bases. Germline V lookup: CDR1 MDHEN, CDR2 SYDVKM. The CDR3 length is 17 residues. CDR3 sequence: CASRNWTGGLANYGYTF. The CDR3 coding sequence is TGTGCCAGCAGGAACTGGACAGGGGGTTTAGCTAACTATGGCTACACCTTC.

This rearrangement joins TRBV9 to TRBJ2-3; 10 nucleotides align to TRBD2. This CDR3 comprises 15 residues. The V gene's germline CDR1 is SGDLS and CDR2 YYNGEE. V shed 4 bases and J 0 bases; nucleotides not matched to a gene: 2. CDR3 in amino acids: CASSMTSGSTDTQYF. CDR3 DNA: TGTGCCAGCAGCATGACTAGCGGGAGCACAGATACGCAGTATTTT.

V is TRBV6-4 and J is TRBJ1-1; the D gene is possibly TRBD1 (5 bases). The CDR3 has 17 residues. Trimming shortened V by 0 bases and J by 0 bases, and 14 bases separated the two germline ends. Per the germline V gene, CDR1 is MRHNA and CDR2 is SNTAGT. The CDR3, as DNA: TGTGCCAGCAGTGACTCGAGGGACTCAAGGGTGAACACTGAAGCTTTCTTT. It specifies CASSDSRDSRVNTEAFF.

In DNA form, the CDR3 reads TGTGCTGAAACCACGGGACTCATGAACACTGAAGCTTTCTTT. The encoded protein is CAETTGLMNTEAFF. The chain carries TRBV30 and TRBJ1-1; D is possibly TRBD1 (5 bases). Germline V gene sequence: CDR1 GTSNPN, CDR2 SVGIG (reference sequence). The CDR3 contains 14 residues.

The chain links TRBV7-9 to TRBJ1-2; 8 nucleotides line up with TRBD1. Germline loops: CDR1 SEHNR, CDR2 FQNEAQ (reference sequence). V shed 2 bases, J shed 2 bases, and the junction held 10 bases outside the gene matches. The CDR3 consists of 17 residues. In DNA form, the CDR3 reads TGTGCCAGCAGCTTACGGACCCAGGGGGCTTCGAACTATGGCTACACCTTC. Encoded protein: CASSLRTQGASNYGYTF.

The chain carries TRBV2 and TRBJ2-1; D might be TRBD2 (6 bases). This CDR3 has 16 amino acids. V lost 4 bases to trimming and J lost 0 bases, with 13 bases between them. The germline V gene has CDR1 SNHLY and CDR2 FYNNEI. CDR3 sequence: CASSGGLPSSYNEQFF. CDR3 bases: TGTGCCAGCAGTGGGGGACTCCCGAGCTCCTACAATGAGCAGTTCTTC.

CDR3 sequence: CASSPMGLAGGGYEQYF. CDR3 DNA sequence: TGTGCCAGCAGCCCTATGGGACTAGCGGGAGGGGGTTACGAGCAGTACTTC. The V and J genes are TRBV11-2 and TRBJ2-7, with 16 nucleotides matching TRBD2. The germline CDR1 and CDR2 sequences are SGHAT and FQNNGV. CDR3 length equals 17 residues. V gave up 5 bases and J gave up 4 bases; unmatched junction bases: 8.

V gene TRBV5-1 combines with J gene TRBJ2-2; D not certain. This CDR3 has 14 amino acids. Looked up from germline, CDR1 is SGHRS and CDR2 is YFSETQ. The V end lost 6 bases, the J end lost 0 bases, and 9 bases lay between the germline ends. DNA of the CDR3: TGCGCCAGCACCATTAGTTCGAACACCGGGGAGCTGTTTTTT. Protein: CASTISSNTGELFF.

The J gene is TRBJ1-1, the V gene TRBV28; possibly TRBD1 for D (5 bases). This CDR3 is built from 14 residues. Germline assignment: CDR1 MDHEN and CDR2 SYDVKM. The V end lost 6 bases, the J end lost 1 base, and 12 bases lay between the germline ends. CDR3 nucleotides: TGTGCCAGCAGCATTCCCCAGGGGAACACTGAAGCTTTCTTT. This gives the protein CASSIPQGNTEAFF.

V and J are TRBV6-1 and TRBJ1-5, with 11 positions matching TRBD1. The V segment lost 6 bases and the J segment 4 bases; nucleotides outside the gene matches: 2. This CDR3 has 14 residues. Germline V gene lookup returns CDR1 MNHNS and CDR2 SASEGT. CDR3 in amino acids: CASRGTGGNQPQHF. The CDR3 nucleotides read TGTGCCAGCAGGGGGACAGGGGGGAATCAGCCCCAGCATTTT.

This CDR3 is CASSFRGRGDNSPLHF. The CDR3 nucleotides read TGTGCCAGCAGTTTCAGGGGGCGCGGCGATAATTCACCCCTCCACTTT. V and J are TRBV13 and TRBJ1-6; 8 bases fit TRBD1. Per germline, CDR1 PRHDT and CDR2 FYEKMQ (reference sequence). The CDR3 totals 16 residues. The trim removed 6 bases at V and 5 bases at J, leaving 9 bases unmatched.

This rearrangement joins TRBV7-9 to TRBJ2-3; possibly TRBD1 for D (5 bases). CDR1 is SEHNR, CDR2 FQNEAQ, per germline (reference sequence). The V gene lost 4 bases and the J gene lost 3 bases, with 17 bases spanning the gap. This CDR3 region has 16 residues. CDR3 nucleotides: TGTGCCAGCAGCTCCCGCCAACAACAGGTGACAGATACGCAGTATTTT. The encoded protein is CASSSRQQQVTDTQYF.

The CDR3: CASSRWPGSQALNTEAFF. CDR3 DNA sequence: TGTGCCAGCAGCCGTTGGCCGGGGTCCCAAGCTCTGAACACTGAAGCTTTCTTT. The J gene is TRBJ1-1, the V gene TRBV7-8, with no clear D. Deletions cut 5 bases from V and 0 bases from J, with 22 bases between. The CDR3 consists of 18 residues. Germline CDR1 reads SGHVS; CDR2 reads FQNEAQ. Variable domain in full (rest from reference TRBV7-8 and TRBJ1-1): GAGVSQSPRYKVAKRGQDVALRCDPISGHVSLFWYQQALGQGPEFLTYFQNEAQLDKSGLPSDRFFAERPEGSVSTLKIQRTQQEDSAVYLCASSRWPGSQALNTEAFFGQGTRLTVV.

The chain couples TRBV4-2 to TRBJ1-2; 11 nucleotides agree with TRBD1. With V trimmed by 9 bases and J by 5 bases, 11 bases remained unmatched. The germline gives CDR1 LGHNA, CDR2 YNFKEQ. The CDR3 has 15 amino acids. The CDR3 sequence is CASSTGQGVRYGYTF. The CDR3 DNA follows: TGTGCCAGTTCTACGGGACAGGGGGTAAGGTATGGCTACACCTTC.

In its sample, this clone was seen once. The CDR3 bases are TGTGCCAGCAGCATGGGGGAAAGGACAGGGGGTACGGATCAAGCAGATACGCAGTATTTT. As protein: CASSMGERTGGTDQADTQYF. This chain connects TRBV21-1 to TRBJ2-3; the table gives TRBD1 as D, unverified against the DNA. TRBV21-1 is a listed pseudogene. CDR3 length: 20 amino acids.

This chain connects TRBV6-1 to TRBJ1-2; maybe TRBD1 (6 bases). Trimming removed 6 bases from V and 5 bases from J, with 16 bases in between. Germline CDR1 reads MNHNS; CDR2 reads SASEGT. There are 14 residues in the CDR3. As DNA, the CDR3 is TGTGCCAGCAGGGAACAGGGAAACTGGTATGGCTACACCTTC. It yields the protein CASREQGNWYGYTF.

As concerns this clone: An end of the junction differs from the germline gene, which may be a read error. CDR3 protein: CASSQEGRTIF. The CDR3 region has the DNA TGCGCCAGCAGCCAAGAGGGCAGGACTATTTTT. This chain links TRBV4-1 with TRBJ1-4; D is ambiguous. CDR3 length: 11 residues. Germline CDR1 is MGHRA and CDR2 is YSYEKL.

The V call is TRBV11-2, the J call TRBJ1-1, with D unresolved. This CDR3 region has 14 residues. Germline V gene lookup returns CDR1 SGHAT and CDR2 FQNNGV. With 0 bases removed from V and 11 bases from J, the gap between germline ends came to 16 bases. For the CDR3, the DNA is TGTGCCAGCAGCTTAGATCTTACAATCTCGTGGGCTTTCTTT. It encodes CASSLDLTISWAFF. Complete variable domain (other parts from reference TRBV11-2 and TRBJ1-1): EAGVAQSPRYKIIEKRQSVAFWCNPISGHATLYWYQQILGQGPKLLIQFQNNGVVDDSQLPKDRFSAERLKGVDSTLKIQPAKLEDSAVYLCASSLDLTISWAFFGQGTRLTVV.

The chain carries TRBV18 and TRBJ1-1; 7 bases align to TRBD1. CDR1 is KGHSH and CDR2 is LQKENI in the germline V gene. With 3 bases clipped from V and 5 bases from J, the junction kept 9 bases outside the gene matches. This CDR3 has 15 amino acids. The CDR3 nucleotides are TGTGCCAGCTCACCGACCACAGGGGTGAGGACTGAAGCTTTCTTT. It codes for CASSPTTGVRTEAFF.

The rearrangement links TRBV11-3 to TRBJ2-7, with D perhaps TRBD2 (6 bases). CDR3 size: 14 residues. Between the trimmed V and J ends, which lost 3 bases and 7 bases, there was a span of 16 bases. Looked up from germline, CDR1 is SGHNT and CDR2 is YENEEA. The CDR3 region is CASSFRGWGKEQYF. Written as DNA, the CDR3 is TGTGCCAGCAGCTTCCGGGGGTGGGGGAAAGAGCAGTACTTC. The whole variable domain, filled in from reference TRBV11-3 and TRBJ2-7, reads EAGVVQSPRYKIIEKKQPVAFWCNPISGHNTLYWYLQNLGQGPELLIRYENEEAVDDSQLPKDRFSAERLKGVDSTLKIQPAELGDSAVYLCASSFRGWGKEQYFGPGTRLTVT.

The chain links TRBV5-1 to TRBJ1-4; D is ambiguous. Germline-derived CDR1 and CDR2 are SGHRS and YFSETQ. The CDR3 extends over 16 amino acids. Trimming removed 4 bases from V and 3 bases from J, with 16 bases in between. The CDR3 here is CASSAYSGVANEKLFF. In nucleotides, the CDR3 is TGCGCCAGCAGCGCCTACTCAGGTGTGGCTAATGAAAAACTGTTTTTT. The complete variable domain, with remaining parts taken from reference TRBV5-1 and TRBJ1-4, reads KAGVTQTPRYLIKTRGQQVTLSCSPISGHRSVSWYQQTPGQGLQFLFEYFSETQRNKGNFPGRFSGRQFSNSRSEMNVSTLELGDSALYLCASSAYSGVANEKLFFGSGTQLSVL.

The sample holds one count of this clone. This chain links TRBV19 with TRBJ1-2; D unresolved. The CDR3 runs to 14 residues. Trimming cost V 6 bases and J 4 bases, with 15 bases left between them. Germline V CDR1 and CDR2: LNHDA, SQIVND (reference sequence). The CDR3 DNA reads TGTGCCAGTAGCCCATCCGCAGGCATCTATGGCTACACCTTC. It encodes CASSPSAGIYGYTF. Full variable domain (remainder filled in from reference TRBV19 and TRBJ1-2): DGGITQSPKYLFRKEGQNVTLSCEQNLNHDAMYWYRQDPGQGLRLIYYSQIVNDFQKGDIAEGYSVSREKKESFPLTVTSAQKNPTAFYLCASSPSAGIYGYTFGSGTRLTVV.

The J gene is TRBJ2-3, the V gene TRBV7-6; 10 bases are shared with TRBD2. CDR3 length: 15 amino acids. J lost 1 base, V lost 8 bases, and 6 bases had no gene match. From germline, CDR1 is SGHVS and CDR2 FNYEAQ. CDR3 DNA: TGTGCCAGCGGTCCTAGCGGGGGCGGCACAGATACGCAGTATTTT. Amino acids: CASGPSGGGTDTQYF.

This clone was detected once. V and J are TRBV6-1 and TRBJ1-2; 10 bases fit TRBD1. CDR3 length equals 15 residues. The germline V gene encodes CDR1 MNHNS and CDR2 SASEGT. Trimming at V came to 2 bases and at J to 8 bases, leaving 8 bases not matched to a gene. The CDR3 nucleotides are TGTGCCAGCAGTGAACCGGGACAGGGGATTCGGGGCTACACCTTC. It codes for CASSEPGQGIRGYTF.

The chain combines TRBV6-1 with TRBJ1-1; possible D gene TRBD1, 6 bases. The CDR3 extends over 15 amino acids. Trimming took off 6 bases at V and 4 bases at J, with 18 bases between the two ends. From germline, CDR1 is MNHNS and CDR2 SASEGT. In nucleotides, the CDR3 is TGTGCCAGCAGATCACAGGGAGAAATCGTCACTGAAGCTTTCTTT. Translating gives CASRSQGEIVTEAFF.